This is a list of T cell receptor beta chains from one sample in a study of blood T cell repertoires in COVID-19. The method was immunoSEQ multiplex PCR; TCRdb's version includes in-frame clones alone and lacks a portion of them. The sample contains about 180,000 clones, 86% of which appear only once. The sample taken for sequencing was PBMCs or T cells enriched from blood (not recorded which). These receptors were obtained from a woman in her twenties or thirties who had recovered from COVID-19. Each CDR3 is given with its conserved first and last residue. The D gene is left open where the match is weak. Size tells how often a clone was seen (once, few, many) or the class of an expanded clone, and some rows leave it out.

abundance: few; j_gene: TRBJ1-4; d_gene: NA; v_gene: TRBV4-1; CDR3aa: CASSLAPTNEKLFF; CDR3nt: TGCGCCAGCAGCCTAGCCCCAACTAATGAAAAACTGTTTTTT
abundance: NA; j_gene: TRBJ2-3; d_gene: NA; v_gene: TRBV9; CDR3aa: CASSTGLFATDTQYF; CDR3nt: TGTGCCAGCAGCACAGGGTTGTTTGCAACAGATACGCAGTATTTT
abundance: NA; j_gene: TRBJ2-3; d_gene: NA; v_gene: TRBV3-1/TRBV3-2; CDR3aa: CASSQNRGGTDDEIDTQYF; CDR3nt: TGTGCCAGCAGCCAAAACCGAGGGGGGACAGACGACGAGATAGATACGCAGTATTTT
abundance: few; j_gene: TRBJ1-5; d_gene: TRBD1; v_gene: TRBV19; CDR3aa: CASSIAGGQPQHF; CDR3nt: TGTGCCAGTAGTATAGCAGGGGGTCAGCCCCAGCATTTT
abundance: NA; j_gene: TRBJ1-5; d_gene: TRBD1; v_gene: TRBV5-8; CDR3aa: CASSPGQGGQPQHF; CDR3nt: TGTGCCAGCAGCCCAGGACAGGGGGGACAGCCCCAGCATTTT
abundance: NA; j_gene: TRBJ2-1; d_gene: TRBD1; v_gene: TRBV6-1; CDR3aa: CASSEEAGGHEQFF; CDR3nt: TGTGCCAGCAGTGAAGAGGCAGGGGGACATGAGCAGTTCTTC
abundance: once; j_gene: TRBJ2-1; d_gene: TRBD2; v_gene: TRBV27; CDR3aa: CAGMNREGLHEQFF; CDR3nt: TGTGCCGGTATGAACCGGGAGGGTCTCCATGAGCAGTTCTTC
abundance: NA; j_gene: TRBJ1-1; d_gene: NA; v_gene: TRBV27; CDR3aa: CASREGTEAFF; CDR3nt: TGTGCCAGCAGAGAGGGCACTGAAGCTTTCTTT
abundance: NA; j_gene: TRBJ1-5; d_gene: NA; v_gene: TRBV10-3; CDR3aa: CAISVERNQPQHF; CDR3nt: TGTGCCATCAGTGTAGAGAGGAATCAGCCCCAGCATTTT
abundance: NA; j_gene: TRBJ1-6; d_gene: NA; v_gene: TRBV28; CDR3aa: CASTQASSYNSPLHF; CDR3nt: TGTGCCAGTACACAGGCGAGCTCCTATAATTCACCCCTCCACTTT
abundance: NA; j_gene: TRBJ2-7; d_gene: TRBD1; v_gene: TRBV7-9; CDR3aa: CASSLEDRGHYEQYF; CDR3nt: TGTGCCAGCAGCTTAGAAGACAGGGGGCACTACGAGCAGTACTTC
abundance: few; j_gene: TRBJ2-1; d_gene: TRBD2; v_gene: TRBV10-3; CDR3aa: CAILGTRNNEQFF; CDR3nt: TGTGCCATCCTCGGGACTAGGAACAATGAGCAGTTCTTC
abundance: NA; j_gene: TRBJ1-2; d_gene: TRBD1; v_gene: TRBV4-2; CDR3aa: CASSDREMFGYTF; CDR3nt: TGTGCCAGCAGTGACAGGGAGATGTTTGGCTACACCTTC
abundance: NA; j_gene: TRBJ2-4; d_gene: NA; v_gene: TRBV5-1; CDR3aa: CASSLGTQSPIQNIQYF; CDR3nt: TGCGCCAGCAGCTTGGGAACACAGAGTCCGATTCAAAACATTCAGTACTTC
abundance: NA; j_gene: TRBJ2-7; d_gene: TRBD1; v_gene: TRBV18; CDR3aa: CASSPPEGTERNYEQYF; CDR3nt: TGTGCCAGCTCACCACCGGAAGGGACAGAACGGAACTACGAGCAGTACTTC
abundance: NA; j_gene: TRBJ2-1; d_gene: NA; v_gene: TRBV7-9; CDR3aa: CASSASGGNGNEQFF; CDR3nt: TGTGCCAGCAGCGCGTCAGGGGGGAATGGGAATGAGCAGTTCTTC
abundance: NA; j_gene: TRBJ1-1; d_gene: NA; v_gene: TRBV9; CDR3aa: CASSPTANTEAFF; CDR3nt: TGTGCCAGCAGCCCCACAGCTAACACTGAAGCTTTCTTT
abundance: NA; j_gene: TRBJ1-2; d_gene: NA; v_gene: TRBV20-1; CDR3aa: CSASGGNGHSSDGYTF; CDR3nt: TGCAGTGCTAGTGGTGGGAACGGACACTCTAGCGATGGCTACACCTTC
abundance: NA; j_gene: TRBJ2-1; d_gene: TRBD2; v_gene: TRBV27; CDR3aa: CASSSPGTSAYNEQFF; CDR3nt: TGTGCCAGCAGTTCCCCCGGGACTAGCGCCTACAATGAGCAGTTCTTC
abundance: NA; j_gene: TRBJ2-7; d_gene: TRBD2; v_gene: TRBV28; CDR3aa: CASHKTSVVYEQYF; CDR3nt: TGTGCCAGCCACAAAACTAGCGTAGTCTACGAGCAGTACTTC
abundance: NA; j_gene: TRBJ2-3; d_gene: NA; v_gene: TRBV29-1; CDR3aa: CSVVVYGDTQYF; CDR3nt: TGCAGCGTTGTCGTTTACGGAGATACGCAGTATTTT
abundance: NA; j_gene: TRBJ2-1; d_gene: NA; v_gene: TRBV30; CDR3aa: CAWSVTLQGEQFF; CDR3nt: TGTGCCTGGAGTGTAACGCTCCAGGGTGAGCAGTTCTTC
abundance: NA; j_gene: TRBJ1-1; d_gene: NA; v_gene: TRBV27; CDR3aa: CASSWGHHTEAFF; CDR3nt: TGTGCCAGCAGTTGGGGACACCACACTGAAGCTTTCTTT
abundance: NA; j_gene: TRBJ1-1; d_gene: TRBD1; v_gene: TRBV9; CDR3aa: CASSVGTAEAFF; CDR3nt: TGTGCCAGCAGCGTCGGGACAGCAGAAGCTTTCTTT
abundance: NA; j_gene: TRBJ1-1; d_gene: NA; v_gene: TRBV4-1; CDR3aa: CASSQDRNGITEAFF; CDR3nt: TGCGCCAGCAGCCAAGATAGAAACGGGATAACTGAAGCTTTCTTT
abundance: NA; j_gene: TRBJ2-3; d_gene: NA; v_gene: TRBV5-5; CDR3aa: CASSLPGVGGDTQYF; CDR3nt: TGTGCCAGCAGCCTCCCGGGGGTTGGGGGAGATACGCAGTATTTT
abundance: NA; j_gene: TRBJ2-7; d_gene: TRBD2; v_gene: TRBV14; CDR3aa: CASSQGTSLEYEQYF; CDR3nt: TGTGCCAGCAGCCAGGGGACTAGCTTAGAGTACGAGCAGTACTTC
abundance: NA; j_gene: TRBJ1-2; d_gene: NA; v_gene: TRBV18; CDR3aa: CASSPGDGYTF; CDR3nt: TGTGCCAGCTCACCAGGAGATGGCTACACCTTC
abundance: NA; j_gene: TRBJ2-7; d_gene: TRBD2; v_gene: TRBV3-1/TRBV3-2; CDR3aa: CASSQDLLTSGRLYEQYF; CDR3nt: TGTGCCAGCAGCCAAGACCTCCTTACTAGCGGGAGGCTGTACGAGCAGTACTTC
abundance: NA; j_gene: TRBJ2-7; d_gene: TRBD1; v_gene: TRBV10-3; CDR3aa: CAISEAGTGAYEQYF; CDR3nt: TGTGCCATCAGTGAAGCCGGGACAGGGGCCTACGAGCAGTACTTC
abundance: NA; j_gene: TRBJ2-1; d_gene: TRBD2; v_gene: TRBV5-1; CDR3aa: CASSLTTSGNEQFF; CDR3nt: TGCGCCAGCAGCTTGACGACTAGCGGGAATGAGCAGTTCTTC
abundance: NA; j_gene: TRBJ2-3; d_gene: NA; v_gene: TRBV28; CDR3aa: CASRPGVQYTDTQYF; CDR3nt: TGTGCCAGCAGGCCAGGGGTTCAGTACACAGATACGCAGTATTTT
abundance: NA; j_gene: TRBJ2-7; d_gene: TRBD1; v_gene: TRBV7-3; CDR3aa: CASSPGQVHEQYF; CDR3nt: TGTGCCAGCAGCCCAGGACAGGTCCACGAGCAGTACTTC
abundance: NA; j_gene: TRBJ2-5; d_gene: TRBD2; v_gene: TRBV28; CDR3aa: CASSVQGLAASKETQYF; CDR3nt: TGTGCCAGCAGTGTCCAAGGGCTAGCGGCCTCTAAAGAGACCCAGTACTTC
abundance: NA; j_gene: TRBJ2-5; d_gene: NA; v_gene: TRBV12-3/TRBV12-4; CDR3aa: CASTQGETQYF; CDR3nt: TGTGCCAGCACCCAGGGGGAGACCCAGTACTTC
abundance: once; j_gene: TRBJ2-1; d_gene: TRBD2; v_gene: TRBV5-1; CDR3aa: CASSLPSGYNEQFF; CDR3nt: TGCGCCAGCAGCTTGCCTAGCGGTTACAATGAGCAGTTCTTC
abundance: NA; j_gene: TRBJ1-6; d_gene: NA; v_gene: TRBV5-5; CDR3aa: CASSGQSYNSPLHF; CDR3nt: TGTGCCAGCAGCGGACAGAGCTATAATTCACCCCTCCACTTT
abundance: NA; j_gene: TRBJ2-7; d_gene: TRBD1; v_gene: TRBV5-1; CDR3aa: CASSTTTGADEQYF; CDR3nt: TGCGCCAGCAGCACCACGACAGGGGCCGACGAGCAGTACTTC
abundance: NA; j_gene: TRBJ1-1; d_gene: TRBD1; v_gene: TRBV19; CDR3aa: CASRVETGAMMYTEAFF; CDR3nt: TGTGCCAGTAGGGTCGAGACAGGGGCTATGATGTACACTGAAGCTTTCTTT
abundance: NA; j_gene: TRBJ2-1; d_gene: NA; v_gene: TRBV7-6; CDR3aa: CASSLETGRYNEQFF; CDR3nt: TGTGCCAGCAGCTTAGAAACAGGCCGCTACAATGAGCAGTTCTTC
abundance: NA; j_gene: TRBJ2-1; d_gene: TRBD2; v_gene: TRBV29-1; CDR3aa: CSVGSGLGPYNEQFF; CDR3nt: TGCAGCGTTGGTTCGGGACTAGGACCGTACAATGAGCAGTTCTTC
abundance: NA; j_gene: TRBJ2-1; d_gene: NA; v_gene: TRBV9; CDR3aa: CASSPDNEQFF; CDR3nt: TGTGCCAGCAGCCCGGACAATGAGCAGTTCTTC